These 20 T cell receptor beta chains originate from one sample sequenced in a study of T cell responses to AZD1222 COVID-19 vaccine. Clones were sequenced by immunoSEQ multiplex PCR, and TCRdb holds only the in-frame ones, with some missing. The sample contains roughly 120,000 clones, 86% of which appear only once. Sample: peripheral blood, taken 28 days after the second AZD1222 dose. These TCRs come from an adult who received the AZD1222 COVID-19 vaccine.

The CDR3 bases are TGCGCCAGCAGCAGGCAGGGGGATAGCAATCAGCCCCAGCATTTT. This encodes CASSRQGDSNQPQHF. The chain has TRBV5-1 and TRBJ1-5; the match to TRBD1 covers 7 bases. V dropped 4 bases and J dropped 0; count of bases not matched to a gene: 4. CDR3 length: 15 amino acids. The V gene's germline CDR1 is SGHRS and CDR2 YFSETQ. The variable domain in full, completed from reference TRBV5-1 and TRBJ1-5, reads KAGVTQTPRYLIKTRGQQVTLSCSPISGHRSVSWYQQTPGQGLQFLFEYFSETQRNKGNFPGRFSGRQFSNSRSEMNVSTLELGDSALYLCASSRQGDSNQPQHFGDGTRLSIL.

The V call is TRBV7-2, the J call TRBJ2-7, with 10 positions matching TRBD2. With V trimmed by 3 bases and J by 2 bases, 1 base remained unmatched. Germline V gene lookup returns CDR1 SGHTA and CDR2 FQGNSA. This CDR3 has 14 residues. CDR3 sequence (DNA): TGTGCCAGCAGCTTCCTAGCGGGGGCCTACGAGCAGTACTTC. Protein product: CASSFLAGAYEQYF.

This clone appeared once. The chain employs TRBV5-1 and TRBJ2-1; 8 positions agree with TRBD2. CDR3 size: 16 residues. CDR1 is SGHRS, CDR2 YFSETQ, per germline. V shed 0 bases and J 0 bases; nucleotides not matched to a gene: 2. The CDR3 loop reads CASSLASGSSYNEQFF. Written as DNA, the CDR3 is TGCGCCAGCAGCTTGGCCAGCGGGAGCTCCTACAATGAGCAGTTCTTC.

The J gene is TRBJ2-1, the V gene TRBV24-1; possible D gene TRBD2, 5 bases. The CDR3 contains 13 residues. Germline values: CDR1 KGHDR, CDR2 SFDVKD. Trimming left V 3 bases short and J 8 bases short, with 10 bases between. CDR3 in amino acids: CATSDPGLDEQFF. In nucleotides, the CDR3 is TGTGCCACCAGTGATCCGGGGTTGGATGAGCAGTTCTTC.

This clone was seen only once. This rearrangement joins TRBV7-3 to TRBJ1-6; D possibly corresponds to TRBD1 (6 bases). V lost 0 bases to trimming and J lost 9 bases, with 9 bases between them. Germline lookup yields CDR1 SGHTA and CDR2 FQGTGA. The CDR3 length is 14 residues. The CDR3 spells CASSLTGGGSPLHF. DNA of the CDR3: TGTGCCAGCAGCTTAACTGGAGGGGGTTCACCCCTCCACTTT.

This rearrangement joins TRBV21-1 to TRBJ1-1. TRBV21-1 counts as a pseudogene. The CDR3 extends over 12 amino acids. In DNA, the CDR3 is TGTGCCAGCATAGAAGGGACTAGTGAAGCTTTCTTT. It is translated as CASIEGTSEAFF.

There are a few counts of this clone. This chain joins TRBV7-8 and TRBJ2-7; D gene unclear. The CDR3 spans 12 residues. Looked up from germline, CDR1 is SGHVS and CDR2 is FQNEAQ. V was cut by 5 bases and J by 3 bases, with 8 bases left in between. CDR3 nucleotide sequence: TGTGCCAGCAGCCACGATGACTACGAGCAGTACTTC. The encoded protein is CASSHDDYEQYF.

The V and J genes are TRBV6-1 and TRBJ2-7; TRBD1 agrees at 9 bases. Trimming took 0 bases from V and 3 from J; bases not matched to a gene: 6. This CDR3 is built from 16 residues. Per germline, CDR1 MNHNS and CDR2 SASEGT. CDR3 sequence (DNA): TGTGCCAGCAGTGAAGCCCAACCGGGACAGGGCTACGAGCAGTACTTC. This codes for CASSEAQPGQGYEQYF.

The V and J genes are TRBV4-1 and TRBJ2-3; weak D call: TRBD2 (6 bases). Germline-derived CDR1 and CDR2 are MGHRA and YSYEKL. The CDR3 sequence is 14 residues long. Trimming took 5 bases from V and 7 from J, leaving 16 bases between them. CDR3 protein: CASSERDLEHTQYF. The CDR3 nucleotides are TGCGCCAGCAGCGAAAGGGACTTAGAGCATACGCAGTATTTT.

This chain joins TRBV28 and TRBJ2-7; D tentatively reads TRBD1 or TRBD2 (5 bases each). Germline CDR1 reads MDHEN; CDR2 reads SYDVKM. Trimming removed 2 bases from V and 5 bases from J, with 13 bases in between. This CDR3 region has 14 residues. This CDR3 is CASSLGTPADEQYF. In DNA, the CDR3 is TGTGCCAGCAGTTTAGGGACCCCGGCTGACGAGCAGTACTTC.

The V gene is TRBV10-3, the J gene TRBJ2-7; 13 bases fit TRBD2. Unmatched junction bases numbered 7, after V lost 2 bases and J lost 3 bases. The CDR3 spans 17 residues. Germline assignment: CDR1 ENHRY and CDR2 SYGVKD. The CDR3 protein is CAISEEGGLAGIYEQYF. Here the CDR3 DNA reads TGTGCCATCAGTGAGGAGGGGGGACTAGCGGGGATCTACGAGCAGTACTTC.

This chain uses TRBV7-2 with TRBJ1-6, with 8 bases aligning to TRBD1. CDR1 and CDR2 from the germline V gene are SGHTA and FQGNSA. The junction had 4 bases not matched to a gene; V was cut back by 1 base and J by 8 bases. The CDR3 is 15 residues long. In DNA, the CDR3 is TGTGCCAGCAGCTTAGACAGGGGGGGAGATTCACCCCTCCACTTT. Encoded protein: CASSLDRGGDSPLHF.

V is TRBV2 and J is TRBJ1-3; maybe TRBD1 (5 bases). The CDR3 runs to 16 residues. CDR1 and CDR2 (germline): SNHLY, FYNNEI. The V gene lost 4 bases and the J gene lost 0 bases, with 13 bases spanning the gap. In nucleotides, the CDR3 is TGTGCCAGCAGTGGACTGGGACGGTTCTCTGGAAACACCATATATTTT. Its translation is CASSGLGRFSGNTIYF. Combining the CDR3 with reference TRBV2 and TRBJ1-3 gives the whole variable domain EPEVTQTPSHQVTQMGQEVILRCVPISNHLYFYWYRQILGQKVEFLVSFYNNEISEKSEIFDDQFSVERPDGSNFTLKIRSTKLEDSAMYFCASSGLGRFSGNTIYFGEGSWLTVV.

V is TRBV21-1 and J is TRBJ1-3. TRBV21-1 is a recognized pseudogene. The CDR3 is 18 residues long. CDR3 DNA: TGTGCCAGCAGCACAAATTTTTTAAGGGGGGCGTCTGGAAACACCATATATTTT. Its translation: CASSTNFLRGASGNTIYF.

This clone was counted between two and nine times. The CDR3 reads CATSDPGDRTGMGNTIYF. In DNA form, the CDR3 reads TGTGCCACCAGTGATCCCGGTGATAGGACAGGGATGGGAAACACCATATATTTT. The gene calls are TRBV24-1 and TRBJ1-3, with TRBD1 identical over 8 bases. The CDR3 runs to 18 residues. Germline CDR1 is KGHDR and CDR2 is SFDVKD. V lost 3 bases and J lost 4; bases outside the gene matches: 13.

This chain links TRBV18 with TRBJ2-1; 9 nucleotides match TRBD2. This CDR3 is built from 17 residues. The germline V gene encodes CDR1 KGHSH and CDR2 LQKENI. The V gene end was trimmed by 5 bases and the J gene end by 3 bases; junction bases not matched to a gene: 11. In DNA, the CDR3 is TGTGCCAGCTCATCGGGACGCGGACTAGCGATCTACAATGAGCAGTTCTTC. Encoded protein: CASSSGRGLAIYNEQFF.

V and J are TRBV19 and TRBJ2-4, with D unclear. Trimming left V 6 bases short and J 8 bases short, with 14 bases between. In germline, CDR1 is LNHDA, CDR2 SQIVND (reference sequence). There are 13 residues in the CDR3. In DNA, the CDR3 is TGTGCCAGTAGCCCAGAACGGGCGGACATTCAGTACTTC. This sequence encodes CASSPERADIQYF.

This sequence joins TRBV6-5 and TRBJ1-3, with 8 bases that match TRBD1. The V segment lost 4 bases and the J segment 2 bases; nucleotides outside the gene matches: 4. CDR1 MNHEY and CDR2 SVGAGI come from the germline V gene. The CDR3 covers 15 residues. CDR3 sequence (DNA): TGTGCCAGCAGTTGGACAGGGATGACTGGAAACACCATATATTTT. As protein: CASSWTGMTGNTIYF.

The chain is built from TRBV11-2 and TRBJ1-2; tentatively, D is TRBD1 (5 bases). CDR3 size: 13 residues. CDR1 and CDR2 from the germline V gene are SGHAT and FQNNGV. V was clipped by 5 bases and J by 8 bases, with 15 bases between them. The CDR3, as DNA: TGTGCCAGCAGCCTACGGGGGTCAGGGGGCTACACCTTC. Protein: CASSLRGSGGYTF.

This clone was found a few times. The gene calls are TRBV5-8 and TRBJ1-5, with D maybe TRBD1 (6 bases). CDR3 length equals 15 residues. CDR1 and CDR2 (germline): SGHTS, YDEGEE. The germline V and J ends were trimmed by 1 base and 0 bases, with 8 bases remaining between them. For the CDR3, the DNA is TGTGCCAGCAGCTTGTGGACAGTTAGCAATCAGCCCCAGCATTTT. It yields the protein CASSLWTVSNQPQHF.